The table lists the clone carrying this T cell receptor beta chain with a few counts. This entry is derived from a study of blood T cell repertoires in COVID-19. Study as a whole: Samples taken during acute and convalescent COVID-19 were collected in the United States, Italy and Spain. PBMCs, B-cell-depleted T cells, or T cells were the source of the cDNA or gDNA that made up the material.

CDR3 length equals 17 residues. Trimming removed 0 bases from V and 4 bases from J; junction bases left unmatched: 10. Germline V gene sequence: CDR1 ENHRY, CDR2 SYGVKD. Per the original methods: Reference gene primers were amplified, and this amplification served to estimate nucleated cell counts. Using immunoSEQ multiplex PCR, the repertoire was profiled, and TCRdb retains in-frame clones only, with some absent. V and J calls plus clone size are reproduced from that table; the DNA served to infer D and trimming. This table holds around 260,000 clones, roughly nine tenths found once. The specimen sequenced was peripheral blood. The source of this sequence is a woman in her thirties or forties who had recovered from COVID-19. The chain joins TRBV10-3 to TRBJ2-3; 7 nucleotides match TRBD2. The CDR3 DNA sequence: TGTGCCATCAGTGAGTCGACCTACGGGAGGTCCCCAGATACGCAGTATTTT. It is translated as CAISESTYGRSPDTQYF.